One T cell receptor beta chain is described in this entry. Looked up from germline, CDR1 is SEHNR and CDR2 is FQNEAQ (reference sequence). This CDR3 spans 15 amino acids. V lost 2 bases and J 0 bases, leaving 10 bases between the germline ends. Libraries were prepared by immunoSEQ multiplex PCR; TCRdb keeps only in-frame clonotypes and omits some of them. The profile shows 200,000 or so clones, 80% to 90% of them singletons. This specimen belongs to a study of blood T cell repertoires in COVID-19. Turning to the study itself: Samples taken during acute and convalescent COVID-19 were collected in the United States, Italy and Spain.

V gene TRBV7-9 combines with J gene TRBJ1-2; D unclear. Sequencing was performed on peripheral blood. This clonotype was obtained from a woman older than 75 with acute or convalescent COVID-19. CDR3 in amino acids: CASSLPGTANYGYTF. The CDR3 region has the DNA TGTGCCAGCAGCTTACCGGGAACAGCTAACTATGGCTACACCTTC.